This T cell receptor (beta chain) stems from a study of blood T cell repertoires in COVID-19. The wider study: Samples of COVID-19 (acute and convalescent) were obtained from the United States, Italy and Spain. PBMCs, B-cell-depleted T cells, or T cells provided the cDNA or gDNA that made up the material.

In the source study's methods: Estimated nucleated cell counts came from reference gene primer amplification. The data were produced by immunoSEQ multiplex PCR, yet TCRdb's version contains in-frame clones alone and is incomplete. V, J and clone size are taken as reported in that table, and D and trimming were inferred from the DNA itself. The data show over 300,000 clones, roughly 88% seen once. Trimming at V came to 7 bases and at J to 0 bases, leaving 8 bases not matched to a gene. Germline V gives CDR1 MDHEN, CDR2 SYDVKM. The CDR3 is 16 amino acids. The sample consisted of PBMCs or T cells enriched from blood (not recorded which). This TCR came from a woman younger than 45 with acute COVID-19. The gene calls are TRBV28 and TRBJ2-1; 8 bases map to TRBD2. As DNA, the CDR3 is TGTGCCAGCATCCCCGGGGGGACTAGCTCCTACAATGAGCAGTTCTTC. It translates to CASIPGGTSSYNEQFF.